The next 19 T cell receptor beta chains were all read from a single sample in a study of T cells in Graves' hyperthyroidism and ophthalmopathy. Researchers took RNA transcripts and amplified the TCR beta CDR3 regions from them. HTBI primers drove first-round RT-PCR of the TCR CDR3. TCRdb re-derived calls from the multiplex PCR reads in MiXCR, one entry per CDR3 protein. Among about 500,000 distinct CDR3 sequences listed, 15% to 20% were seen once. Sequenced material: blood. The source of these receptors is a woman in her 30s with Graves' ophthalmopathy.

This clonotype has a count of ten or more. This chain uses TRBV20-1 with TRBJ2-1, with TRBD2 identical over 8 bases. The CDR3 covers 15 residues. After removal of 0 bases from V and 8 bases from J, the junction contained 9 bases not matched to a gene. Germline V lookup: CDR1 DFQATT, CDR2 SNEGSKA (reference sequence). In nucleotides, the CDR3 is TGCAGTGCTAGAGATGTGGCTAGCGGGCTCCATGAGCAGTTCTTC. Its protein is CSARDVASGLHEQFF.

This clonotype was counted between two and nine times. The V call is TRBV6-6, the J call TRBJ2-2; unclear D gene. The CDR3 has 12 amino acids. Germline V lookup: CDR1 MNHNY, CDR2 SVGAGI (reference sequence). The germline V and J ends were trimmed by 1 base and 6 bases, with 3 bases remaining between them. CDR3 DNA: TGTGCCAGCAGTTACTACCCCGGGGAGCTGTTTTTT. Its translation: CASSYYPGELFF.

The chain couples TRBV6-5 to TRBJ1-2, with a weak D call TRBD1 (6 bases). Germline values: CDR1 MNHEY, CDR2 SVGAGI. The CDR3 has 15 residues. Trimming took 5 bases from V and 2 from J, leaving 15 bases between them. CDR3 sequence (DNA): TGTGCCAGCAGTCACGGCTTACAGGGAAACTATGGCTACACCTTC. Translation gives CASSHGLQGNYGYTF.

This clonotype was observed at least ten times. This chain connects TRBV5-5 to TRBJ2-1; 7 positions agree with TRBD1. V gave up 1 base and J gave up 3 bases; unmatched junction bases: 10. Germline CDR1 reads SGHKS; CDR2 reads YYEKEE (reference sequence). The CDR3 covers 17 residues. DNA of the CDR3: TGTGCCAGCAGCTTGTGGGGTGCCGGGACAGTCTACAATGAGCAGTTCTTC. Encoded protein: CASSLWGAGTVYNEQFF.

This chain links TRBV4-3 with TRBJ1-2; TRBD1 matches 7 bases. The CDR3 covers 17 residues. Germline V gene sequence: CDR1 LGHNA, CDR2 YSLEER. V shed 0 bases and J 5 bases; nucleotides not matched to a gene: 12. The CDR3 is CASSQEMLAGGGYGYTF. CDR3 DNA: TGCGCCAGCAGCCAAGAAATGTTGGCAGGGGGAGGGTATGGCTACACCTTC.

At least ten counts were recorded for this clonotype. CDR3 residues: CSARAGDTHTGELFF. CDR3 nucleotides: TGCAGTGCTAGAGCCGGGGACACCCACACCGGGGAGCTGTTTTTT. This chain links TRBV20-1 with TRBJ2-2; tentative D call: TRBD1 (6 bases). The germline V and J ends were trimmed by 1 base and 3 bases, with 12 bases remaining between them. This CDR3 has 15 amino acids. The germline CDR1 and CDR2 sequences are DFQATT and SNEGSKA (reference sequence).

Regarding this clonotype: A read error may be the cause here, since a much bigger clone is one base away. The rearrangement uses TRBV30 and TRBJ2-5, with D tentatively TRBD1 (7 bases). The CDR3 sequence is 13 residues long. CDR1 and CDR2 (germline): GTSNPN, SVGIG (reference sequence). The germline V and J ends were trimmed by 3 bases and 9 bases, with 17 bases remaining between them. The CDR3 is CAWSPRQGEAQYF. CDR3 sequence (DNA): TGTGCCTGGAGCCCGCGGCAGGGGGAGGCCCAGTACTTC.

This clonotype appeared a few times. The CDR3 DNA sequence: TGCGCCAGCAGTGAGCCCAGCCGCCTTGACTATGGCTACACCTTC. As protein: CASSEPSRLDYGYTF. This chain uses TRBV10-1 with TRBJ1-2, with D hard to call. The CDR3 totals 15 residues. V dropped 2 bases and J dropped 3 bases, with 13 bases sitting between them. CDR1 and CDR2 from the germline V gene are WNHNN and SYGVQD (reference sequence).

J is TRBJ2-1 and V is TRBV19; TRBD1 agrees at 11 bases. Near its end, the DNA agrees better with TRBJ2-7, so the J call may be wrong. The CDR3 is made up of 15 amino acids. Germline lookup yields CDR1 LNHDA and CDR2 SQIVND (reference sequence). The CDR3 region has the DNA TGTGCCAGTAGTGACGCGGGACAGGGGGGGGGTGAGCAGTACTTC. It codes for CASSDAGQGGGEQYF.

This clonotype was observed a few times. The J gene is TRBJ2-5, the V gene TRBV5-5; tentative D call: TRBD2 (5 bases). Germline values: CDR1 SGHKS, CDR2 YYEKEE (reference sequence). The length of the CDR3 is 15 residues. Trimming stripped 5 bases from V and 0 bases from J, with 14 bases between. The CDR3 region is CASSRGSLHQETQYF. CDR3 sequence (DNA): TGTGCCAGCAGTCGGGGTTCTCTTCACCAAGAGACCCAGTACTTC.

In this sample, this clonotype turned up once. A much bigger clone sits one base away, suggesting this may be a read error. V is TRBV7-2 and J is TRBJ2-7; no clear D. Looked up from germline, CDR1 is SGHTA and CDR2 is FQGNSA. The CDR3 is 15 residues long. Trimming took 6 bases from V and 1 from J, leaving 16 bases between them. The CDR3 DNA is TGTGCCAGCAGTCTGGGTATTTCGGGTTCCTACGAGCAGTACTTC. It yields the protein CASSLGISGSYEQYF.

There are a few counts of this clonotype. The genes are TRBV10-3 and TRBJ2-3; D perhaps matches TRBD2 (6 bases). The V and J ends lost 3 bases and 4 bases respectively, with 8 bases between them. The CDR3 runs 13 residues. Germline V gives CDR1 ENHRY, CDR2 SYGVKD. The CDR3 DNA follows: TGTGCCATCAGTGAAGGGGAGGCAGATACGCAGTATTTT. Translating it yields CAISEGEADTQYF.

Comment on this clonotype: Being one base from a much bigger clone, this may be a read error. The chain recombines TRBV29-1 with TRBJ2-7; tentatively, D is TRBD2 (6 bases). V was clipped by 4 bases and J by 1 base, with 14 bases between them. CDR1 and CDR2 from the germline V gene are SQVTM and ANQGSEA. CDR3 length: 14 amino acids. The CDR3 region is CSVGGGQGSYEQYF. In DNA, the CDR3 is TGCAGCGTTGGAGGAGGGCAGGGATCCTACGAGCAGTACTTC.

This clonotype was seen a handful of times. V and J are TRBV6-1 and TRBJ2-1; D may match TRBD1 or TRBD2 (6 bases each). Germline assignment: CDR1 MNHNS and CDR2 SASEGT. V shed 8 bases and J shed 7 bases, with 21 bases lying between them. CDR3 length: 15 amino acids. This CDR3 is CASSEGGGYVNEQFF. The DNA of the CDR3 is TGTGCCAGCTCCGAAGGGGGAGGCTACGTGAATGAGCAGTTCTTC.

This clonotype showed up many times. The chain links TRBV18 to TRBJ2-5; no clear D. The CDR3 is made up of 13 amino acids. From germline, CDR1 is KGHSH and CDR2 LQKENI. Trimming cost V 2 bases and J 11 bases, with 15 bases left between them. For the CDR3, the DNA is TGTGCCAGCTCACCAATCGGTGAAGGTAATCAGTACTTC. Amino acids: CASSPIGEGNQYF.

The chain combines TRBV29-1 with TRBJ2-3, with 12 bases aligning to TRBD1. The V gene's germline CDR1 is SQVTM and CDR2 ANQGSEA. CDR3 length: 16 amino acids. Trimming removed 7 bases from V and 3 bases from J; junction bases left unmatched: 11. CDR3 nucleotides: TGCAGCGGCGGGACAGGGGGCTTGGGTGGTACAGATACGCAGTATTTT. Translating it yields CSGGTGGLGGTDTQYF.

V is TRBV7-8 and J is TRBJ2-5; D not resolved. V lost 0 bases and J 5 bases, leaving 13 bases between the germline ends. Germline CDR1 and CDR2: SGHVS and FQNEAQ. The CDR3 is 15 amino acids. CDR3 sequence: CASSLAYEVRETQYF. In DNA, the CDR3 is TGTGCCAGCAGCTTAGCGTATGAAGTCCGGGAGACCCAGTACTTC.

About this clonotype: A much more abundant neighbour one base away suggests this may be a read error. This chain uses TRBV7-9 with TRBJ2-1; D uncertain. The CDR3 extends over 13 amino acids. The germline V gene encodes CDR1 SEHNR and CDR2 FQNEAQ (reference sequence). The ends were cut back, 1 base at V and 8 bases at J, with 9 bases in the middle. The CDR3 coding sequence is TGTGCCAGCAGCTTAGTGACGGCGCATGAGCAGTTCTTC. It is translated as CASSLVTAHEQFF.

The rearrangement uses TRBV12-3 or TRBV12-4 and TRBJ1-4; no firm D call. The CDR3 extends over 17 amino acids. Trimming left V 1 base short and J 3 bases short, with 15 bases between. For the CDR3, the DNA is TGTGCCAGCAGTTTAGATGGCTGGGTTTTTGCTAATGAAAAACTGTTTTTT. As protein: CASSLDGWVFANEKLFF.